The present T cell receptor (beta chain) was sequenced within a study of Ad26.COV2.S vaccination and SARS-CoV-2 variants. Overall study context: The authors gave Ad26.COV2.S intramuscularly, either once or twice 56 days apart. The study, taken as a whole, reports: Post-vaccination spike-specific CD8+ and CD4+ T cell responses reportedly had substantial breadth. The placebo group had lower spike-specific TCR breadth than the vaccine recipients did.

Of note for this clone: Its antigen is as yet unknown.

CDR3 length: 16 amino acids. V was cut by 3 bases and J by 1 base, with 12 bases left in between. Germline loops: CDR1 LNHDA, CDR2 SQIVND (reference sequence). Documented treatment: around 19 received Ad26.COV2.S at low or high dose, single or two shots; a few received placebo; per-sample allocation not given. Sampling happened 63 days after the first vaccine or placebo injection. Boston hosted the donor, who was an adult aged 18-55 years. The repertoire was sequenced with immunoSEQ multiplex PCR; TCRdb's copy has only in-frame clones and lacks some. Among around 250,000 clones listed, more than 70% were seen once.

The clonotype originates from a person aged 18-60 years who received the Ad26.COV2.S COVID-19 vaccine or a placebo. The sequences come from peripheral blood, collected in a trial of Ad26.COV2.S vaccine versus placebo. The rearrangement links TRBV19 to TRBJ2-2, with D unresolved. DNA for the CDR3: TGTGCCAGTAGTATTGTTGGCATGGTGAACACCGGGGAGCTGTTTTTT. Residues: CASSIVGMVNTGELFF.